The 9 T cell receptor beta chains listed next were all sequenced from one sample in a study of shared clonotypes between healthy human individuals. Assay used: immunoSEQ multiplex PCR; TCRdb lists only in-frame clones, some missing. The sample yields roughly 520,000 clones, about 96% seen once. Sequenced: naive CD4+ T cells sorted from blood. The subset denotes: CD45RA+ positively selected. These receptors came from a woman younger than 45 in good health.

This clone has just one count. The chain links TRBV5-1 to TRBJ1-5, with a possible D match to TRBD1 (5 bases). The germline V gene encodes CDR1 SGHRS and CDR2 YFSETQ. The V end lost 1 base, the J end lost 1 base, and 6 bases lay between the germline ends. CDR3 length equals 14 residues. CDR3 region: CASSLWGSNQPQHF. The CDR3, as DNA: TGCGCCAGCAGCTTGTGGGGGAGCAATCAGCCCCAGCATTTT.

The rearrangement joins TRBV28 to TRBJ2-7; 12 bases agree with TRBD1. The V and J ends lost 4 bases and 4 bases, in that order; junction bases with no gene match: 8. Germline lookup yields CDR1 MDHEN and CDR2 SYDVKM. This CDR3 has 16 amino acids. CDR3: CASSSSGTGGAYEQYF. The DNA of the CDR3 is TGTGCCAGCAGTTCCTCCGGGACAGGGGGCGCGTACGAGCAGTACTTC.

The chain carries TRBV7-2 and TRBJ1-1; TRBD1 might be the D (6 bases). The CDR3 is 14 amino acids. Germline V gene sequence: CDR1 SGHTA, CDR2 FQGNSA. The V end was cut by 2 bases, the J end by 4 bases, with 11 bases between. CDR3 bases: TGTGCCAGCAGCTTATTTGCGGGGGCCACTGAAGCTTTCTTT. Amino acid sequence: CASSLFAGATEAFF.

The chain recombines TRBV5-6 with TRBJ1-1; D is uncertain. V was shortened by 0 bases and J by 4 bases, with 7 bases between the two germline ends. The CDR3 length is 13 residues. In germline, CDR1 is SGHDT, CDR2 YYEEEE. CDR3 DNA sequence: TGTGCCAGCAGCTTGGTGTCGGGCACTGAAGCTTTCTTT. Its translation is CASSLVSGTEAFF.

This clone turned up a few times. The rearrangement links TRBV4-2 to TRBJ1-2; D gene uncertain. Trimming took off 0 bases at V and 7 bases at J, with 12 bases between the two ends. The CDR3 spans 14 residues. In germline, CDR1 is LGHNA, CDR2 YNFKEQ. The CDR3: CASSQETDLRGYTF. The DNA for the CDR3 is TGTGCCAGCAGCCAAGAAACCGATCTTCGTGGCTACACCTTC.

The chain carries TRBV5-5 and TRBJ2-7; D might be TRBD2 (5 bases). The CDR3 has 15 residues. V gave up 4 bases and J gave up 2 bases, with 16 bases separating them. Germline V CDR1 and CDR2: SGHKS, YYEKEE (reference sequence). The CDR3 bases are TGTGCCAGCAGCCCCTCGAGAGGGAGACCCTACGAGCAGTACTTC. Its translation is CASSPSRGRPYEQYF.

This chain links TRBV7-8 with TRBJ2-1, with unresolved D. The CDR3 is made up of 14 amino acids. Germline V gene lookup returns CDR1 SGHVS and CDR2 FQNEAQ. V was pared by 1 base and J by 1 base, with 5 bases between. CDR3 in DNA: TGTGCCAGCAGCTTAGGTAGTTCCTACAATGAGCAGTTCTTC. This translates into CASSLGSSYNEQFF.

The chain joins TRBV2 to TRBJ2-7, with 8 bases identical to TRBD1. The CDR3 consists of 13 residues. Germline V gene sequence: CDR1 SNHLY, CDR2 FYNNEI. V gave up 7 bases and J gave up 5 bases; unmatched junction bases: 7. CDR3: CASTVDRGDEQYF. CDR3 nucleotide sequence: TGTGCCAGCACCGTCGACAGGGGAGACGAGCAGTACTTC.

The chain has TRBV18 and TRBJ2-1; 13 nucleotides agree with TRBD2. This CDR3 comprises 18 residues. Looked up from germline, CDR1 is KGHSH and CDR2 is LQKENI. V lost 3 bases, J lost 8 bases, and 13 bases stayed unmatched. The CDR3 sequence: CASSPNALGLAGADEQFF. The CDR3 DNA sequence: TGTGCCAGCTCACCTAATGCTCTTGGACTAGCGGGAGCCGATGAGCAGTTCTTC.